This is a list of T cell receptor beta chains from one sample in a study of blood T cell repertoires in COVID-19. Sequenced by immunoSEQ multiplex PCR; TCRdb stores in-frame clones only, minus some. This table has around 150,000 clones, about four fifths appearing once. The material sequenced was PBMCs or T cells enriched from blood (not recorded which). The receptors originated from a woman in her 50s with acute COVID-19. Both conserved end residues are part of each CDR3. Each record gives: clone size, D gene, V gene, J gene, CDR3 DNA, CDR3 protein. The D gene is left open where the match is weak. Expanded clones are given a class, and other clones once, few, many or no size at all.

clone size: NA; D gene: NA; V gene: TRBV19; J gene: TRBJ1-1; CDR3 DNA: TGTGCCAGTAGCCAAAGACAGATTGTGGACACTGAAGCTTTCTTT; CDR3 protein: CASSQRQIVDTEAFF
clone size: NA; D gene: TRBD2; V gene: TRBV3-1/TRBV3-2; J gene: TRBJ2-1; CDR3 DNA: TGTGCCAGCAGCCAAGATATAGCGGGAGGACTAAATGAGCAGTTCTTC; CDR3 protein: CASSQDIAGGLNEQFF
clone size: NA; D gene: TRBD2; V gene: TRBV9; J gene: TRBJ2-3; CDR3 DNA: TGTGCCAGCAGCGTAGGAGCGGGAGCCATGGATACGCAGTATTTT; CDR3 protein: CASSVGAGAMDTQYF
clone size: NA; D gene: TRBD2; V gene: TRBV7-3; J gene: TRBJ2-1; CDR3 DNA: TGTGCCAGCAGCCATGGGGGAGCGGGGCGGGAGCAGTTCTTC; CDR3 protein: CASSHGGAGREQFF
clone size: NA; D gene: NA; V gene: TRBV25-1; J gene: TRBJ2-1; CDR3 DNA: TGTGCCAGCAGTGAAACAAACAGTTACAATGAGCAGTTCTTC; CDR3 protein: CASSETNSYNEQFF
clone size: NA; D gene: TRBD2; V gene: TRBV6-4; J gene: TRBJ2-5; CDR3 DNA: TGTGCCAGCAGTGAAAGAGCGGGAAGCCAAGAGACCCAGTACTTC; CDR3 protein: CASSERAGSQETQYF
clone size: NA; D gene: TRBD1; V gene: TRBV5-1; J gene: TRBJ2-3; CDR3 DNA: TGCGCCAGCAGCTCCCGACAGGGCACCCCGACGAATACGCAGTATTTT; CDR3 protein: CASSSRQGTPTNTQYF
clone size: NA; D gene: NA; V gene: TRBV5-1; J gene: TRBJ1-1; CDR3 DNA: TGCGCCAGCAGCTTGGGCGGGAGTGGGCGGTTAGCTTTCTTT; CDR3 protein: CASSLGGSGRLAFF
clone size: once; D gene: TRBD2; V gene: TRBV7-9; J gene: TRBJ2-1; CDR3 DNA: TGTGCCAGCAGCTTAGGGGGCCCCGGTAGCGGGAGCTACAATGAGCAGTTCTTC; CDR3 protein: CASSLGGPGSGSYNEQFF
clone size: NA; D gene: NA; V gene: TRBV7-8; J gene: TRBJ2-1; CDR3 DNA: TGTGCCAGCAGCTTAGGGGCCCAGGTCCATGAGCAGTTCTTC; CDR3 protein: CASSLGAQVHEQFF
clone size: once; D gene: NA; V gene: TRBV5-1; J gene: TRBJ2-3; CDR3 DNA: TGCGCCAGCAGCCGAGTGGCGGGGAGTGCTGGAGATACGCAGTATTTT; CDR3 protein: CASSRVAGSAGDTQYF
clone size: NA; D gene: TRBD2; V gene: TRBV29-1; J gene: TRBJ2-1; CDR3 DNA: TGCAGCGTTGACCCTGGACTAGCGGGATGGGGCGATGAGCAGTTCTTC; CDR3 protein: CSVDPGLAGWGDEQFF
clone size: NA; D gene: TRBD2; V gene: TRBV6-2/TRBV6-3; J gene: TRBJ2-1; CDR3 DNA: TGTGCCAGCAGCAGGACTAGCGGGAGCAATGAGCAGTTCTTC; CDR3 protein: CASSRTSGSNEQFF
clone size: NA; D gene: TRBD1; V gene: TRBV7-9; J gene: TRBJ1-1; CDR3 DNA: TGTGCCAGCAGCTTAAGGGACAGGGGGAACACTGAAGCTTTCTTT; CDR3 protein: CASSLRDRGNTEAFF
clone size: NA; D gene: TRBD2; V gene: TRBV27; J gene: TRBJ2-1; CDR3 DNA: TGTGCCAGCAGTTTATCATTGGCGGGAGTCCGTGATGAGCAGTTCTTC; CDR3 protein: CASSLSLAGVRDEQFF
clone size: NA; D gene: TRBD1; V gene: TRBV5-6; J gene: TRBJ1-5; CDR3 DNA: TGTGCCAGCAGCTTGTTGGGACAGGGCAGCCAGCCCCAGCATTTT; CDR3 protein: CASSLLGQGSQPQHF
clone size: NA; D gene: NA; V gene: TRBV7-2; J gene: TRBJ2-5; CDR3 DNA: TGTGCCAGCAGCTTAGCGTTAGAGAAAGAGACCCAGTACTTC; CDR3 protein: CASSLALEKETQYF
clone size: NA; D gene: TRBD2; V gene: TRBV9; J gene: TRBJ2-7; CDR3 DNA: TGTGCCAGCAGCGCCCATGGGGGTAGCGGGATCTACGAGCAGTACTTC; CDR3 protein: CASSAHGGSGIYEQYF
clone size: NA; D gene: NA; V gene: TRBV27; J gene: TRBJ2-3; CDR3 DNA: TGTGCCAGCAGTTTTAGTAGCACAGATACGCAGTATTTT; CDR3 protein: CASSFSSTDTQYF
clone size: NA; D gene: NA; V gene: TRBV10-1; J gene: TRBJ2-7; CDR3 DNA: TGCGCCAGCAGTGGGAGAAGGGGTAGCTCTTCCTACGAGCAGTACTTC; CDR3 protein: CASSGRRGSSSYEQYF
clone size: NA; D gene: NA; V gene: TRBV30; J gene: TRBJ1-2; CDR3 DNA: TGTGCCTGGAGTGGCAGATTCGAGGATGGCTACACCTTC; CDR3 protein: CAWSGRFEDGYTF
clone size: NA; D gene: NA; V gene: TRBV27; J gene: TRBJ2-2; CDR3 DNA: TGTGCCAGCAGTGCCTACCACAGGGGAGGTCGGACCGGGGAGCTGTTTTTT; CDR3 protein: CASSAYHRGGRTGELFF
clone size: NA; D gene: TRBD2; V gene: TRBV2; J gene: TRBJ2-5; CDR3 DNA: TGTGCCAGCAGTGAACGGGTAGCGGGAGGACCCCTCCAAGAGACCCAGTACTTC; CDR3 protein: CASSERVAGGPLQETQYF
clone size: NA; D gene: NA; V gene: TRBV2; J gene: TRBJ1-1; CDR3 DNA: TGTGCCAGCAGTGGACAGGTGAACACTGAAGCTTTCTTT; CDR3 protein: CASSGQVNTEAFF
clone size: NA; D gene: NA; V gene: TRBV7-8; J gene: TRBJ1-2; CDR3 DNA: TGTGCCAGCAGCTTAGCTCCGGGACGGACGGGGGGTTGGGGCTACACCTTC; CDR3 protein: CASSLAPGRTGGWGYTF
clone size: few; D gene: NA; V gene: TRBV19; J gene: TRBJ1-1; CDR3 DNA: TGTGCCAGTAGTCTTCGCCCGGACAGGAACACTGAAGCTTTCTTT; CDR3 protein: CASSLRPDRNTEAFF